This T cell receptor (beta chain) derives from a study of blood T cells in healthy people across ages. In germline, CDR1 is SQVTM, CDR2 ANQGSEA. With 1 base removed from V and 5 bases from J, the gap between germline ends came to 14 bases. This CDR3 has 14 amino acids. Alongside a J-beta primer mix, a sample-barcoded 5' primer served in a second PCR lasting roughly 6 to 12 cycles. TCRdb re-called the 5' RACE reads through MiXCR, storing one row per CDR3 protein. The sample has 800,000 or so distinct CDR3 sequences, roughly 25% seen once. The same sample was also used in a study of T cells of mothers and their children.

The chain links TRBV29-1 to TRBJ2-5, with D unresolved. Sequencing used blood. The receptor's source is a boy under 18 in good health. The CDR3 coding sequence is TGCAGCGTTGAAGCGGCTGAGGAATTGGAGACCCAGTACTTC. It encodes CSVEAAEELETQYF.